This entry concerns a single T cell receptor (beta chain). The protocol was immunoSEQ multiplex PCR, while the TCRdb copy is restricted to in-frame clones and leaves out a portion. This table holds fewer than 450,000 clones, less than 95% found once. Participants had their cohort set by participant-reported clinical history. The recovered donors of Cohort 3 showed two negative PCRs, clearance, or symptom resolution. Trimming pared 3 bases from V and 1 base from J, leaving 7 bases between. Looked up from germline, CDR1 is MDHEN and CDR2 is SYDVKM. CDR3 length: 14 residues. This record belongs to a study of blood T cell repertoires in COVID-19. Study details: There were acute and convalescent COVID-19 samples, and they came from the United States, Italy and Spain.

The sample comprised PBMCs or T cells enriched from blood (not recorded which). The chain uses TRBV28 and TRBJ1-5, with no clear D. This sequence was found in a man younger than 35 who had recovered from COVID-19. CDR3 amino acids: CASSFSSSNQPQHF. CDR3 coding DNA: TGTGCCAGCAGTTTTTCTTCCAGCAATCAGCCCCAGCATTTT.